The next 13 T cell receptor beta chains were all read from a single sample in a study of T cell responses to AZD1222 COVID-19 vaccine. The assay was immunoSEQ multiplex PCR, and TCRdb's table has in-frame clones only and misses some. The table has roughly 170,000 clones, almost 90% seen once. Specimen: peripheral blood, collected on day 0 of AZD1222 vaccination. These receptors were collected from an adult in good health.

This clone was picked up a small number of times. This chain connects TRBV24-1 to TRBJ1-1; 8 bases align to TRBD1. The germline V gene encodes CDR1 KGHDR and CDR2 SFDVKD. This CDR3 region has 13 residues. V trimming: 8 bases; J trimming: 1 base; junction bases outside the gene matches: 2. The CDR3 region is CATTDRGNTEAFF. The CDR3 region has the DNA TGTGCCACCACCGACAGGGGGAACACTGAAGCTTTCTTT.

This clone was observed once. The chain uses TRBV2 and TRBJ2-1; 7 bases match TRBD2. The trim removed 1 base at V and 3 bases at J, leaving 3 bases unmatched. CDR3 length: 15 amino acids. Germline CDR1 reads SNHLY; CDR2 reads FYNNEI. The chain's CDR3 is CASSEGLAVYNEQFF. CDR3 DNA sequence: TGTGCCAGCAGTGAAGGGCTAGCGGTCTACAATGAGCAGTTCTTC. Based on the CDR3 plus reference TRBV2 and TRBJ2-1, the full variable domain is EPEVTQTPSHQVTQMGQEVILRCVPISNHLYFYWYRQILGQKVEFLVSFYNNEISEKSEIFDDQFSVERPDGSNFTLKIRSTKLEDSAMYFCASSEGLAVYNEQFFGPGTRLTVL.

This chain joins TRBV7-9 and TRBJ1-2; a possible D gene is TRBD1 (6 bases). The CDR3 has 14 residues. V was cut by 2 bases and J by 8 bases, with 15 bases left in between. Germline V gene lookup returns CDR1 SEHNR and CDR2 FQNEAQ (reference sequence). CDR3 DNA sequence: TGTGCCAGCAGCTTACAGGGGATCAGTTCGGGCTACACCTTC. Its protein is CASSLQGISSGYTF.

On this clone: This CDR3 is also generated by other DNA sequences in the sample. This chain connects TRBV4-1 to TRBJ2-7; D unresolved. The CDR3 covers 13 residues. V was trimmed by 1 base and J by 3 bases, leaving 7 bases between them. Germline values: CDR1 MGHRA, CDR2 YSYEKL. The CDR3 nucleotides are TGCGCCAGCAGCCAAGGGTTAAGCTACGAGCAGTACTTC. Its translation: CASSQGLSYEQYF.

This chain uses TRBV25-1 with TRBJ2-5; D may be TRBD1 (5 bases). V dropped 0 bases and J dropped 2 bases, with 16 bases sitting between them. CDR1 MGHDK and CDR2 SYGVNS come from the germline V gene. This CDR3 comprises 17 residues. This CDR3 reads CASSEYRFGATQETQYF. CDR3 nucleotide sequence: TGTGCCAGCAGTGAATATAGGTTTGGGGCAACTCAAGAGACCCAGTACTTC.

The chain combines TRBV3-1 (or the pseudogene TRBV3-2) with TRBJ1-2; tentatively, D is TRBD1 (6 bases). Germline V gives CDR1 LGHDT, CDR2 YNNKEL (reference sequence). Trimming took 10 bases from V and 3 from J, leaving 18 bases between them. This CDR3 spans 14 amino acids. CDR3 DNA: TGTGCCACCCGAGGGGGGTCGACTTACTATGGCTACACCTTC. Amino acid sequence: CATRGGSTYYGYTF.

V gene TRBV5-6 combines with J gene TRBJ2-1; D unresolved. The germline V gene has CDR1 SGHDT and CDR2 YYEEEE. V was clipped by 0 bases and J by 9 bases, with 7 bases between them. The CDR3 spans 12 residues. Here the CDR3 DNA reads TGTGCCAGCAGCTTGGCGCCAGGTGAGCAGTTCTTC. Its translation: CASSLAPGEQFF.

The rearrangement uses TRBV9 and TRBJ1-2; 7 bases agree with TRBD1. V shed 2 bases, J shed 4 bases, and the junction held 8 bases outside the gene matches. There are 15 residues in the CDR3. The germline CDR1 and CDR2 sequences are SGDLS and YYNGEE. The CDR3 DNA follows: TGTGCCAGCAGCGTTACAGGGGAGACGGGCTATGGCTACACCTTC. Protein: CASSVTGETGYGYTF.

The J gene is TRBJ2-2, the V gene TRBV7-9; TRBD1 agrees at 11 bases. Germline CDR1 SEHNR, CDR2 FQNEAQ (reference sequence). The V gene end was trimmed by 6 bases and the J gene end by 6 bases; junction bases not matched to a gene: 15. The CDR3 loop spans 18 amino acids. CDR3 sequence (DNA): TGTGCCAGCAGGAATAGACCCCGGGACAGGGGGAGAGCCGGGGAGCTGTTTTTT. This codes for CASRNRPRDRGRAGELFF. The full variable domain, completed using reference TRBV7-9 and TRBJ2-2, is DTGVSQNPRHKITKRGQNVTFRCDPISEHNRLYWYRQTLGQGPEFLTYFQNEAQLEKSRLLSDRFSAERPKGSFSTLEIQRTEQGDSAMYLCASRNRPRDRGRAGELFFGEGSRLTVL.

For this clone: Within the sample, other DNA sequences also encode this same CDR3. The chain combines TRBV29-1 with TRBJ1-1, with TRBD1 identical over 11 bases. The CDR3 sequence is 13 residues long. The germline gives CDR1 SQVTM, CDR2 ANQGSEA. The V and J ends lost 7 bases and 2 bases, in that order; junction bases with no gene match: 3. The CDR3 here is CSARTGGNTEAFF. The CDR3 DNA reads as TGCAGCGCCCGGACAGGGGGCAACACTGAAGCTTTCTTT. The full variable domain, with the rest looked up from reference TRBV29-1 and TRBJ1-1, is SAVISQKPSRDICQRGTSLTIQCQVDSQVTMMFWYRQQPGQSLTLIATANQGSEATYESGFVIDKFPISRPNLTFSTLTVSNMSPEDSSIYLCSARTGGNTEAFFGQGTRLTVV.

This chain links TRBV14 with TRBJ1-4; 8 bases are a match to TRBD1. This CDR3 region has 22 residues. V was clipped by 5 bases and J by 1 base; unmatched bases: 24. Per germline, CDR1 SGHDN and CDR2 FVKESK. The CDR3 DNA reads TGTGCCAGCAGCTTTCGTCAAGGGTTTACAGGGGGAAATTTGGGAACTAATGAAAAACTGTTTTTT. The encoded protein is CASSFRQGFTGGNLGTNEKLFF.

The CDR3 sequence is CASSPGTGGGETQYF. CDR3 in DNA: TGTGCCAGCAGCCCGGGGACAGGGGGCGGGGAGACCCAGTACTTC. V is TRBV7-9 and J is TRBJ2-5, with 12 bases fitting TRBD1. The CDR3 is made up of 15 amino acids. V was clipped by 5 bases and J by 5 bases; unmatched bases: 6. From germline, CDR1 is SEHNR and CDR2 FQNEAQ (reference sequence).

The genes are TRBV5-1 and TRBJ2-7; 7 bases align to TRBD1. Germline V gene data show CDR1 as SGHRS and CDR2 as YFSETQ. CDR3 length: 15 residues. Losses at the gene ends were 0 bases for V and 6 bases for J; bases not matched to a gene: 9. CDR3 sequence reads: CASSLEVTGIAEQYF. CDR3 sequence (DNA): TGCGCCAGCAGCTTGGAAGTGACAGGGATAGCCGAGCAGTACTTC.